This entry lists 26 T cell receptor beta chains sequenced from one sample in a study of T cell repertoires in cytomegalovirus infection. MiXCR was run by TCRdb on the reads, yielding one entry per CDR3 protein. The sample contains about 260,000 distinct CDR3 sequences, roughly 9% of which appear only once. Sequencing used PBMCs. These receptors originate from a human donor in good health (CMV status not recorded). Some clones in this sample may be carry-over from other donors' samples.

This clonotype was seen many times. The J gene is TRBJ2-1, the V gene TRBV4-3; D is possibly TRBD1 (7 bases). The CDR3 is 15 residues long. V was shortened by 4 bases and J by 6 bases, with 16 bases between the two germline ends. Germline CDR1 is LGHNA and CDR2 is YSLEER. CDR3 nucleotides: TGCGCCAGCAGCCCAGGGGGAGGCAGGGGCAATGAGCAGTTCTTC. Translated: CASSPGGGRGNEQFF.

This clonotype has at least ten counts. The rearrangement links TRBV7-2 to TRBJ1-2, with a tentative D call TRBD1 (6 bases). V lost 1 base and J 2 bases, leaving 14 bases between the germline ends. Germline CDR1 SGHTA, CDR2 FQGNSA. CDR3 size: 16 residues. CDR3 nucleotides: TGTGCCAGCAGCTTAGAGAGTAACAGGGTAAACTATGGCTACACCTTC. This gives the protein CASSLESNRVNYGYTF.

The J gene is TRBJ1-5, the V gene TRBV28; 7 positions agree with TRBD1. With V trimmed by 5 bases and J by 0 bases, 7 bases remained unmatched. The CDR3 covers 16 residues. The V gene's germline CDR1 is MDHEN and CDR2 SYDVKM. CDR3 nucleotides: TGTGCCAGCAGTGGAGCCGGACAGGCTAGCAATCAGCCCCAGCATTTT. As protein: CASSGAGQASNQPQHF. Supplemented by reference TRBV28 and TRBJ1-5, the full variable domain reads DVKVTQSSRYLVKRTGEKVFLECVQDMDHENMFWYRQDPGLGLRLIYFSYDVKMKEKGDIPEGYSVSREKKERFSLILESASTNQTSMYLCASSGAGQASNQPQHFGDGTRLSIL.

This clonotype was counted between two and nine times. The rearrangement joins TRBV12-3 or TRBV12-4 to TRBJ1-5; perhaps TRBD1 as D (5 bases). The CDR3 spans 14 residues. V gave up 10 bases and J gave up 5 bases, with 18 bases separating them. In DNA form, the CDR3 reads TGTGCCACCAAATGGGGCCAGGGCCATCAGCCCCAGCATTTT. The encoded protein is CATKWGQGHQPQHF.

The chain joins TRBV19 to TRBJ2-5, with 7 bases aligning to TRBD1. CDR1 is LNHDA, CDR2 SQIVND, per germline (reference sequence). The V gene end was trimmed by 5 bases and the J gene end by 2 bases; junction bases not matched to a gene: 8. This CDR3 contains 15 residues. The CDR3 DNA reads TGTGCCAGTAGTGAGGGGGCGAAGGCTCAAGAGACCCAGTACTTC. Translation gives CASSEGAKAQETQYF.

This clonotype was picked up many times. V is TRBV7-2 and J is TRBJ2-2; D call uncertain. Trimming left V 3 bases short and J 10 bases short, with 21 bases between. Germline V gene data show CDR1 as SGHTA and CDR2 as FQGNSA. The CDR3 is 16 residues long. The CDR3 DNA sequence: TGTGCCAGCAGCTTTCCGACCCGACTTAGTGTGAAGGAGCTGTTTTTT. It yields the protein CASSFPTRLSVKELFF.

This clonotype was seen a handful of times. The chain couples TRBV20-1 to TRBJ1-4; 8 bases agree with TRBD1. J lost 8 bases, V lost 0 bases, and 8 bases had no gene match. The germline gives CDR1 DFQATT, CDR2 SNEGSKA (reference sequence). The CDR3 extends over 15 amino acids. CDR3 nucleotide sequence: TGCAGTGCTAGAGATATGACAGGGGATAACGAAAAACTGTTTTTT. This translates into CSARDMTGDNEKLFF.

This clonotype was seen repeatedly, ten times or more. V and J are TRBV7-2 and TRBJ1-1; D not resolved. V lost 6 bases, J lost 0 bases, and 2 bases lay in between. Per the germline V gene, CDR1 is SGHTA and CDR2 is FQGNSA. This CDR3 spans 11 amino acids. The chain's CDR3 is CASSMNTEAFF. CDR3 DNA sequence: TGTGCCAGCAGTATGAACACTGAAGCTTTCTTT.

The rearrangement links TRBV11-2 to TRBJ1-6, with no clear D. Germline lookup yields CDR1 SGHAT and CDR2 FQNNGV. V gave up 1 base and J gave up 17 bases, with 9 bases separating them. The CDR3 consists of 11 residues. The chain's CDR3 is CASSLGPQIHF. The CDR3 region has the DNA TGTGCCAGCAGCTTAGGCCCCCAGATCCACTTT.

The CDR3 nucleotides are TGTGCCAGCACCCTAAGGGGTACTGAAGCTTTCTTT. Its protein is CASTLRGTEAFF. The rearrangement uses TRBV28 and TRBJ1-1; maybe TRBD1 (5 bases). The CDR3 consists of 12 residues. Trimming took off 7 bases at V and 5 bases at J, with 11 bases between the two ends. Germline V gene data show CDR1 as MDHEN and CDR2 as SYDVKM.

This clonotype has a handful of counts. The chain combines TRBV19 with TRBJ2-5, with TRBD1 matching 12 bases. This CDR3 has 15 residues. V lost 6 bases to trimming and J lost 5 bases; unmatched junction nucleotides: 7. Per the germline V gene, CDR1 is LNHDA and CDR2 is SQIVND (reference sequence). CDR3 nucleotide sequence: TGTGCCAGTAGAACGGGGGACAGGGGGCGCGAGACCCAGTACTTC. Translation: CASRTGDRGRETQYF. The variable domain in full, completed from reference TRBV19 and TRBJ2-5, reads DGGITQSPKYLFRKEGQNVTLSCEQNLNHDAMYWYRQDPGQGLRLIYYSQIVNDFQKGDIAEGYSVSREKKESFPLTVTSAQKNPTAFYLCASRTGDRGRETQYFGPGTRLLVL.

This clonotype showed up many times. V gene TRBV7-2 combines with J gene TRBJ1-4; D is unclear. The V end was cut by 3 bases, the J end by 7 bases, with 9 bases between. Germline V CDR1 and CDR2: SGHTA, FQGNSA. CDR3 length: 13 residues. The CDR3 DNA follows: TGTGCCAGCAGCTTTATATTCCCTGAAAAACTGTTTTTT. Translated: CASSFIFPEKLFF.

This clonotype was observed a few times. The chain couples TRBV5-1 to TRBJ2-2; 8 bases are a match to TRBD1. Losses at the gene ends were 7 bases for V and 0 bases for J; bases not matched to a gene: 11. Germline V gene sequence: CDR1 SGHRS, CDR2 YFSETQ. The CDR3 is 17 amino acids. CDR3: CASVLGDRRTNTGELFF. The DNA for the CDR3 is TGCGCCAGCGTCCTGGGGGACAGGCGAACGAACACCGGGGAGCTGTTTTTT.

This clonotype was counted ten times or more. This chain links TRBV12-3 or TRBV12-4 with TRBJ1-4, with no clear D. The CDR3 extends over 14 amino acids. V lost 5 bases to trimming and J lost 3 bases, with 10 bases between them. This chain's CDR3 is CASSHLTANEKLFF. The CDR3, as DNA: TGTGCCAGCAGTCATCTGACGGCTAATGAAAAACTGTTTTTT.

This clonotype has only a few counts. CDR3 sequence: CASSPGSGGGVRQPQHF. CDR3 DNA: TGTGCCAGCAGCCCCGGGTCGGGAGGAGGGGTCCGTCAGCCCCAGCATTTT. The V and J genes are TRBV4-2 and TRBJ1-5; D perhaps matches TRBD1 (5 bases). V lost 4 bases and J 6 bases, leaving 22 bases between the germline ends. CDR1 is LGHNA and CDR2 is YNFKEQ in the germline V gene. The CDR3 consists of 17 residues.

This clonotype was found many times. This sequence joins TRBV7-3 and TRBJ1-1, with TRBD1 as a possible D gene (6 bases). The V end was cut by 3 bases, the J end by 10 bases, with 15 bases between. The CDR3 contains 13 residues. The germline CDR1 and CDR2 sequences are SGHTA and FQGTGA. CDR3 nucleotides: TGTGCCAGCAGCTTGAGGGAGGGGGGCTCAGCTTTCTTT. Protein sequence: CASSLREGGSAFF.

This clonotype was seen many times. This sequence joins TRBV7-2 and TRBJ2-7; the match to TRBD2 covers 8 bases. Germline lookup yields CDR1 SGHTA and CDR2 FQGNSA. V gave up 6 bases and J gave up 5 bases; unmatched junction bases: 12. The CDR3 consists of 15 residues. The CDR3 nucleotides read TGTGCCAGCAGTCCCGGGGGTAGCGGGACCCACGAGCAGTACTTC. It is translated as CASSPGGSGTHEQYF. The full variable domain, completed using reference TRBV7-2 and TRBJ2-7, is GAGVSQSPSNKVTEKGKDVELRCDPISGHTALYWYRQSLGQGLEFLIYFQGNSAPDKSGLPSDRFSAERTGGSVSTLTIQRTQQEDSAVYLCASSPGGSGTHEQYFGPGTRLTVT.

This clonotype came up many times. J is TRBJ2-2 and V is TRBV7-2; TRBD2 matches 15 bases. Germline V gene sequence: CDR1 SGHTA, CDR2 FQGNSA. There are 17 residues in the CDR3. Trimming cost V 4 bases and J 6 bases; bases outside gene matches: 6. CDR3 in DNA: TGTGCCAGCAGCTCATCGGGACTAGCGGGAGGTGCCGGGGAGCTGTTTTTT. Amino acids: CASSSSGLAGGAGELFF. The whole variable domain, remainder taken from reference TRBV7-2 and TRBJ2-2, is GAGVSQSPSNKVTEKGKDVELRCDPISGHTALYWYRQSLGQGLEFLIYFQGNSAPDKSGLPSDRFSAERTGGSVSTLTIQRTQQEDSAVYLCASSSSGLAGGAGELFFGEGSRLTVL.

This clonotype was seen at least ten times. The chain carries TRBV11-3 and TRBJ2-1; possibly TRBD2 for D (6 bases). Germline values: CDR1 SGHNT, CDR2 YENEEA. The CDR3 spans 14 residues. V shed 4 bases and J shed 9 bases, with 16 bases lying between them. This CDR3 reads CASSSLTSRGEQFF. The CDR3 coding sequence is TGTGCCAGCAGCTCGCTGACTAGTCGAGGTGAGCAGTTCTTC.

The rearrangement links TRBV6-1 to TRBJ2-7; D ambiguous. The CDR3 covers 14 residues. Germline-derived CDR1 and CDR2 are MNHNS and SASEGT. Deletions cut 1 base from V and 2 bases from J, with 9 bases between. The CDR3 DNA reads TGTGCCAGCAGTGAAGGGCCCAAAACCTACGAGCAGTACTTC. Amino acids: CASSEGPKTYEQYF.

This clonotype has just a few counts. V is TRBV14 and J is TRBJ2-1; D gene ambiguous. Germline V gene lookup returns CDR1 SGHDN and CDR2 FVKESK. The CDR3 length is 12 residues. The V end was cut by 4 bases, the J end by 5 bases, with 6 bases between. Here the CDR3 reads CASSLHDNEQFF. In DNA, the CDR3 is TGTGCCAGCAGCCTCCACGACAATGAGCAGTTCTTC. The whole variable domain, filled in from reference TRBV14 and TRBJ2-1, reads EAGVTQFPSHSVIEKGQTVTLRCDPISGHDNLYWYRRVMGKEIKFLLHFVKESKQDESGMPNNRFLAERTGGTYSTLKVQPAELEDSGVYFCASSLHDNEQFFGPGTRLTVL.

The chain uses TRBV5-6 and TRBJ2-7; 8 nucleotides line up with TRBD1. CDR1 and CDR2 (germline): SGHDT, YYEEEE. V trimming: 5 bases; J trimming: 6 bases; junction bases outside the gene matches: 7. This CDR3 comprises 13 residues. CDR3 in amino acids: CASRQTGAGEQYF. The CDR3 bases are TGTGCCAGCAGGCAGACAGGGGCTGGCGAGCAGTACTTC.

A note on this clonotype: A much larger clonotype is one base distant, so this may be a read error. The gene calls are TRBV7-2 and TRBJ2-7, with TRBD2 matching over 7 bases. Germline loops: CDR1 SGHTA, CDR2 FQGNSA. CDR3 length: 16 amino acids. This chain's CDR3 is CASSLVSLAVSYVQYF. The DNA of the CDR3 is TGTGCCAGCAGCTTAGTTTCGCTAGCGGTCTCCTACGTGCAGTACTTC.

This clonotype was observed a single time. The V call is TRBV28, the J call TRBJ1-2; D uncertain. Between the trimmed V and J ends, which lost 6 bases and 4 bases, there was a span of 9 bases. Germline V gene data show CDR1 as MDHEN and CDR2 as SYDVKM. CDR3 length: 12 residues. CDR3 protein: CASSPVVYGYTF. For the CDR3, the DNA is TGTGCCAGCAGCCCCGTGGTCTATGGCTACACCTTC.

This clonotype was seen repeatedly, ten times or more. The chain employs TRBV7-2 and TRBJ2-3; TRBD2 matches 12 bases. This CDR3 region has 15 residues. CDR1 SGHTA and CDR2 FQGNSA come from the germline V gene. Trimming took 6 bases from V and 4 from J; bases not matched to a gene: 5. The CDR3 nucleotides read TGTGCCAGCAGGGCTAGCGGGAGGGCCTCAGATACGCAGTATTTT. Encoded protein: CASRASGRASDTQYF.

The sample holds many counts of this clonotype. V usage is TRBV7-9 and J usage is TRBJ2-1; 11 bases are a match to TRBD2. This CDR3 region has 16 residues. Germline lookup yields CDR1 SEHNR and CDR2 FQNEAQ (reference sequence). The junction had 13 bases not matched to a gene; V was cut back by 6 bases and J by 9 bases. This CDR3 is CASRPTSGGRGGEQFF. The DNA of the CDR3 is TGTGCCAGCAGGCCAACTAGCGGGGGACGGGGCGGTGAGCAGTTCTTC.